The 7 T cell receptor beta chains below were found in one sample sequenced in a study of neurological immune-mediated disorders. Time point here: longitudinal time-point 3. TCRdb recomputed calls from the 5' RACE reads with MiXCR, one row per CDR3 protein. The data contain about 45,000 distinct CDR3 sequences, approximately 15% of them singletons. The sample comprised PBMCs. Source of these receptors: a man younger than 45 in good health.

This clonotype was observed many times. The J gene is TRBJ1-5, the V gene TRBV20-1, with a tentative D call TRBD1 (5 bases). The V end lost 2 bases, the J end lost 3 bases, and 14 bases lay between the germline ends. Looked up from germline, CDR1 is DFQATT and CDR2 is SNEGSKA (reference sequence). There are 15 residues in the CDR3. The chain's CDR3 is CSARPRALFNQPQHF. CDR3 coding DNA: TGCAGTGCTAGACCCAGGGCCCTCTTCAATCAGCCCCAGCATTTT.

This clonotype has at least ten counts. The chain joins TRBV28 to TRBJ2-3; tentatively, D is TRBD1 or TRBD2 (5 bases each). Germline V gene data show CDR1 as MDHEN and CDR2 as SYDVKM. The CDR3 has 15 residues. V gave up 3 bases and J gave up 0 bases, with 10 bases separating them. CDR3 sequence reads: CASSFPGASTDTQYF. The CDR3 nucleotides read TGTGCCAGCAGTTTTCCCGGGGCAAGCACAGATACGCAGTATTTT.

In its sample, this clonotype is medium-sized. This chain uses TRBV28 with TRBJ2-1; 7 positions match TRBD1. Trimming took 2 bases from V and 2 from J; bases not matched to a gene: 6. This CDR3 region has 16 residues. Germline V CDR1 and CDR2: MDHEN, SYDVKM. CDR3 protein: CASSLRQGGTYNEQFF. The CDR3 DNA follows: TGTGCCAGCAGTTTAAGACAGGGTGGCACCTACAATGAGCAGTTCTTC.

This clonotype came up many times. The CDR3 is CAISGEWTQETQYF. For the CDR3, the DNA is TGTGCCATCAGTGGGGAGTGGACCCAAGAGACCCAGTACTTC. The chain is built from TRBV10-3 and TRBJ2-5; D perhaps matches TRBD2 (5 bases). V lost 4 bases and J lost 1, with 10 bases in between. The CDR3 runs to 14 residues. Germline-derived CDR1 and CDR2 are ENHRY and SYGVKD.

In its sample, this clonotype was seen a few times. The chain recombines TRBV27 with TRBJ2-2, with D tentatively TRBD2 (5 bases). This CDR3 is built from 13 residues. Trimming stripped 3 bases from V and 6 bases from J, with 8 bases between. Germline V CDR1 and CDR2: MNHEY, SMNVEV (reference sequence). The CDR3 DNA follows: TGTGCCAGCAGTTTTGGAGGTGCCGGGGAGCTGTTTTTT. Translation: CASSFGGAGELFF.

This clonotype has at least ten counts. This rearrangement joins TRBV7-6 to TRBJ2-7; tentatively, D is TRBD1 (6 bases). V was cut by 3 bases and J by 6 bases, with 18 bases left in between. Per germline, CDR1 SGHVS and CDR2 FNYEAQ. This CDR3 spans 15 amino acids. The CDR3 nucleotides are TGTGCCAGCAGCTTTTTACAGGGTCGGGGTAGCGAGCAGTACTTC. Protein sequence: CASSFLQGRGSEQYF. Using reference TRBV7-6 and TRBJ2-7 for the parts outside the CDR3, the full variable domain is GAGVSQSPRYKVTKRGQDVALRCDPISGHVSLYWYRQALGQGPEFLTYFNYEAQQDKSGLPNDRFSAERPEGSISTLTIQRTEQRDSAMYRCASSFLQGRGSEQYFGPGTRLTVT.

This clonotype was counted at least ten times. The rearrangement joins TRBV15 to TRBJ1-2; D possibly corresponds to TRBD1 (5 bases). Trimming took 1 base from V and 7 from J, leaving 10 bases between them. Germline CDR1 reads LNHNV; CDR2 reads YYDKDF (reference sequence). This CDR3 contains 13 residues. CDR3: CATSRVEGIGYTF. The CDR3 DNA reads TGTGCCACCAGCAGAGTTGAGGGGATTGGCTACACCTTC.